Listed below are T cell receptor beta chains from one sample, sequenced in a study of blood T cell repertoires in COVID-19. TCRdb's table, derived via immunoSEQ multiplex PCR, lists solely in-frame clones and lacks some. Among about 210,000 clones listed, about 83% were seen once. The sample comprised peripheral blood. Source of these receptors: a woman between 50 and 59 years old with active or convalescent COVID-19. Each CDR3 is given with its conserved first and last residue. A D gene is named only where the DNA matches it firmly. Part of the rows lack a size; the others show once, few, many or a class for expanded clones.

J: TRBJ1-1; V: TRBV2; D: TRBD1; size: NA; CDR3: CASSRGQGARTEAFF; DNA: TGTGCCAGCAGTCGGGGACAGGGGGCGAGGACTGAAGCTTTCTTT
J: TRBJ1-1; V: TRBV7-9; D: NA; size: NA; CDR3: CASSPGTEAFF; DNA: TGTGCCAGCAGCCCCGGCACTGAAGCTTTCTTT
J: TRBJ2-5; V: TRBV27; D: TRBD1; size: NA; CDR3: CASSRTGAGETQYF; DNA: TGTGCCTCCTCCCGGACAGGGGCGGGGGAGACCCAGTACTTC
J: TRBJ1-3; V: TRBV18; D: NA; size: NA; CDR3: CASSSGQFSGNTIYF; DNA: TGTGCCAGCTCATCCGGACAGTTCTCTGGAAACACCATATATTTT
J: TRBJ2-7; V: TRBV2; D: TRBD1; size: NA; CDR3: CASSITGTGTASYEQYF; DNA: TGTGCCAGCAGTATAACCGGGACAGGGACGGCCTCCTACGAGCAGTACTTC
J: TRBJ2-1; V: TRBV5-4; D: TRBD2; size: NA; CDR3: CASSLEVGRGRNEQFF; DNA: TGTGCCAGCAGCTTGGAGGTTGGGAGGGGTAGGAATGAGCAGTTCTTC
J: TRBJ2-3; V: TRBV3-1/TRBV3-2; D: TRBD2; size: NA; CDR3: CASSQESGSTSDTQYF; DNA: TGTGCCAGCAGCCAAGAGAGCGGGAGCACTTCAGATACGCAGTATTTT
J: TRBJ2-1; V: TRBV10-3; D: TRBD1; size: NA; CDR3: CAISESRDRVEQFF; DNA: TGTGCCATCAGTGAGTCGAGGGACAGGGTAGAGCAGTTCTTC
J: TRBJ1-3; V: TRBV5-1; D: NA; size: NA; CDR3: CASSLAAQARSGNTIYF; DNA: TGCGCCAGCAGCTTAGCGGCGCAGGCCCGCTCTGGAAACACCATATATTTT
J: TRBJ1-1; V: TRBV9; D: TRBD1; size: NA; CDR3: CASSEGQTDTEAFF; DNA: TGTGCCAGCAGCGAGGGACAGACGGACACTGAAGCTTTCTTT
J: TRBJ2-1; V: TRBV19; D: TRBD1; size: once; CDR3: CASNPGTGSYNEQFF; DNA: TGTGCCAGTAACCCCGGGACAGGGTCCTACAATGAGCAGTTCTTC
J: TRBJ1-5; V: TRBV28; D: NA; size: once; CDR3: CASNLQVNQPQHF; DNA: TGTGCCAGCAACTTGCAGGTCAATCAGCCCCAGCATTTT
J: TRBJ1-5; V: TRBV2; D: NA; size: once; CDR3: CASSDVSRGINQPQHF; DNA: TGTGCCAGCAGTGACGTGTCCCGGGGGATCAATCAGCCCCAGCATTTT
J: TRBJ1-5; V: TRBV25-1; D: NA; size: once; CDR3: CASSPGGPGQPQHF; DNA: TGTGCCAGCAGTCCCGGGGGTCCGGGTCAGCCCCAGCATTTT
J: TRBJ1-1; V: TRBV2; D: NA; size: NA; CDR3: CAVHRLLNTEAFF; DNA: TGTGCCGTCCACAGGCTTCTAAACACTGAAGCTTTCTTT
J: TRBJ2-4; V: TRBV14; D: NA; size: NA; CDR3: CASSHPGNIQYF; DNA: TGTGCCAGCAGCCACCCGGGGAACATTCAGTACTTC
J: TRBJ2-7; V: TRBV5-1; D: TRBD1; size: NA; CDR3: CASSSGQGVEQYF; DNA: TGCGCCAGCAGCTCCGGACAGGGGGTCGAGCAGTACTTC
J: TRBJ2-1; V: TRBV7-3; D: TRBD2; size: NA; CDR3: CASSSGTSNNEQFF; DNA: TGTGCCAGCAGCTCCGGGACTAGCAACAATGAGCAGTTCTTC
J: TRBJ1-4; V: TRBV27; D: NA; size: few; CDR3: CASSGEGGRYEKLFF; DNA: TGTGCCAGCAGTGGGGAGGGGGGGCGATATGAAAAACTGTTTTTT
J: TRBJ1-6; V: TRBV3-1/TRBV3-2; D: NA; size: NA; CDR3: CASSQRPGTSSPLHF; DNA: TGTGCCAGCAGCCAACGTCCCGGGACATCGTCACCCCTCCACTTT
J: TRBJ1-5; V: TRBV5-4; D: NA; size: few; CDR3: CASSLGGSNQPQHF; DNA: TGTGCCAGCAGCTTAGGGGGTAGCAATCAGCCCCAGCATTTT
J: TRBJ2-1; V: TRBV11-2; D: TRBD2; size: NA; CDR3: CASNPSSGGRYNEQFF; DNA: TGTGCCAGCAACCCCTCTAGCGGGGGGCGGTACAATGAGCAGTTCTTC
J: TRBJ2-3; V: TRBV11-2; D: TRBD2; size: NA; CDR3: CASSFRGAGDPDTQYF; DNA: TGTGCCAGCAGCTTTCGGGGCGCGGGAGACCCAGATACGCAGTATTTT
J: TRBJ2-3; V: TRBV18; D: TRBD1; size: NA; CDR3: CASSSSTGPDTQYF; DNA: TGTGCCAGCTCATCATCGACAGGGCCAGATACGCAGTATTTT
J: TRBJ2-5; V: TRBV12-5; D: NA; size: NA; CDR3: CASGFEGETQYF; DNA: TGTGCTAGTGGTTTCGAGGGAGAGACCCAGTACTTC
J: TRBJ1-2; V: TRBV18; D: TRBD1; size: NA; CDR3: CASSPDHRGMDGYTF; DNA: TGTGCCAGCTCACCGGATCACAGGGGAATGGATGGCTACACCTTC
J: TRBJ2-7; V: TRBV2; D: TRBD2; size: NA; CDR3: CASSEWGGVAGFF; DNA: TGTGCCAGCAGTGAATGGGGCGGGGTAGCGGGATTCTTC
J: TRBJ2-7; V: TRBV7-9; D: NA; size: few; CDR3: CASSLGAGSVYEQYF; DNA: TGTGCCAGCAGCTTAGGTGCAGGGTCGGTCTACGAGCAGTACTTC
J: TRBJ1-6; V: TRBV6-5; D: TRBD1; size: NA; CDR3: CASRNRGDGSPLHF; DNA: TGTGCCAGCAGAAACAGGGGGGATGGTTCACCCCTCCACTTT
J: TRBJ2-7; V: TRBV6-5; D: TRBD1; size: NA; CDR3: CASSFRTGADEQYF; DNA: TGTGCCAGCAGTTTTCGGACAGGGGCGGACGAGCAGTACTTC
J: TRBJ2-7; V: TRBV30; D: TRBD1; size: NA; CDR3: CAWKRQGYEQYF; DNA: TGTGCCTGGAAAAGACAGGGGTACGAGCAGTACTTC
J: TRBJ2-7; V: TRBV15; D: NA; size: NA; CDR3: CATSRDPTAYEQYF; DNA: TGTGCCACCAGCAGAGATCCAACAGCCTACGAGCAGTACTTC
J: TRBJ2-7; V: TRBV3-1/TRBV3-2; D: NA; size: NA; CDR3: CASSQEVAGREQYF; DNA: TGTGCCAGCAGCCAAGAAGTCGCAGGGAGGGAGCAGTACTTC
J: TRBJ1-1; V: TRBV5-4; D: NA; size: NA; CDR3: CASSLPAGGVTEAFF; DNA: TGTGCCAGCAGCTTGCCGGCGGGGGGCGTCACTGAAGCTTTCTTT
J: TRBJ1-2; V: TRBV7-6; D: TRBD1; size: NA; CDR3: CASSSGQVYGYTF; DNA: TGTGCCAGCAGCTCCGGACAGGTGTATGGCTACACCTTC
J: TRBJ2-2; V: TRBV9; D: TRBD1; size: NA; CDR3: CASTTLGTGNTGELFF; DNA: TGTGCCAGCACTACCCTAGGGACAGGGAACACCGGGGAGCTGTTTTTT
J: TRBJ1-1; V: TRBV2; D: NA; size: few; CDR3: CATQVNTEAFF; DNA: TGTGCCACACAGGTGAACACTGAAGCTTTCTTT
J: TRBJ2-1; V: TRBV29-1; D: NA; size: NA; CDR3: CSVELASFNEQFF; DNA: TGCAGCGTTGAACTCGCTAGCTTCAATGAGCAGTTCTTC
J: TRBJ1-3; V: TRBV7-9; D: NA; size: NA; CDR3: CASNPGSGNTIYF; DNA: TGTGCCAGCAACCCAGGGTCCGGAAACACCATATATTTT
J: TRBJ2-2; V: TRBV6-5; D: NA; size: NA; CDR3: CASSYEGLNTGELFF; DNA: TGTGCCAGCAGTTACGAGGGATTAAACACCGGGGAGCTGTTTTTT
J: TRBJ2-2; V: TRBV29-1; D: NA; size: NA; CDR3: CSVGTRIDTGELFF; DNA: TGCAGCGTTGGTACGCGGATAGACACCGGGGAGCTGTTTTTT
J: TRBJ2-1; V: TRBV4-1; D: NA; size: NA; CDR3: CASSQDPAASSYNEQFF; DNA: TGCGCCAGCAGCCAAGATCCAGCGGCTAGCTCCTACAATGAGCAGTTCTTC
J: TRBJ2-6; V: TRBV4-2; D: TRBD1; size: many; CDR3: CASSQTDRAGANVLTF; DNA: TGTGCCAGCAGCCAAACCGACAGGGCTGGGGCCAACGTCCTGACTTTC
J: TRBJ1-1; V: TRBV28; D: NA; size: NA; CDR3: CASIRGITEAFF; DNA: TGTGCCAGCATTCGAGGGATAACTGAAGCTTTCTTT
J: TRBJ1-2; V: TRBV9; D: NA; size: NA; CDR3: CASSVESGSYTF; DNA: TGTGCCAGCAGCGTAGAATCCGGGAGCTACACCTTC
J: TRBJ1-2; V: TRBV6-5; D: TRBD1; size: NA; CDR3: CASSPTGDYGYTF; DNA: TGTGCCAGCAGTCCAACAGGGGACTATGGCTACACCTTC
J: TRBJ1-2; V: TRBV29-1; D: TRBD1; size: few; CDR3: CSSGQGNYGYTF; DNA: TGCAGCTCCGGACAGGGGAACTATGGCTACACCTTC
J: TRBJ1-1; V: TRBV5-5; D: NA; size: few; CDR3: CASSLYTEAFF; DNA: TGTGCCAGCAGCTTGTACACCGAAGCTTTCTTT
J: TRBJ2-2; V: TRBV7-9; D: TRBD1; size: NA; CDR3: CASSLFGTGSTGELFF; DNA: TGTGCCAGCAGCTTATTCGGGACAGGGTCTACCGGGGAGCTGTTTTTT
J: TRBJ2-3; V: TRBV5-1; D: TRBD2; size: few; CDR3: CASSHTSGGTDTQYF; DNA: TGCGCCAGCAGTCATACTAGCGGAGGGACAGATACGCAGTATTTT
J: TRBJ1-2; V: TRBV10-3; D: NA; size: NA; CDR3: CAISPGGNYGYTF; DNA: TGTGCCATCAGTCCGGGGGGGAACTATGGCTACACCTTC
J: TRBJ2-1; V: TRBV24-1; D: TRBD2; size: NA; CDR3: CATAASSLAGRYNEQFF; DNA: TGTGCCACCGCAGCAAGTTCTCTAGCGGGGAGATACAATGAGCAGTTCTTC
J: TRBJ1-1; V: TRBV4-1; D: NA; size: NA; CDR3: CASSPPGGVTEAFF; DNA: TGCGCCAGCAGCCCCCCGGGAGGGGTCACTGAAGCTTTCTTT